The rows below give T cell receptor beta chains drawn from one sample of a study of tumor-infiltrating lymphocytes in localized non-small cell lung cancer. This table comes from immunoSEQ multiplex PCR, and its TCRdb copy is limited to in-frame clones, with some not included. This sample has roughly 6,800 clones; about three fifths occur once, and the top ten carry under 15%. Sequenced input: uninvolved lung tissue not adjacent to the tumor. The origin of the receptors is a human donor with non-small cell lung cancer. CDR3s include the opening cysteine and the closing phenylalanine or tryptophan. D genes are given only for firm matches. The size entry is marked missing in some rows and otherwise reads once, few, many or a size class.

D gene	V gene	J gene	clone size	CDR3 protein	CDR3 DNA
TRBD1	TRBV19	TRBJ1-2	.	CASRVQGANGYTF	TGTGCCAGTAGGGTACAGGGGGCGAATGGCTACACCTTC
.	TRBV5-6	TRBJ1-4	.	CASSSPGQGGKLFF	TGTGCCAGCAGCTCCCCTGGCCAGGGCGGAAAACTGTTTTTT
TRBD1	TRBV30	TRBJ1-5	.	CAWDRGGQPQHF	TGTGCCTGGGACAGGGGTGGTCAGCCCCAGCATTTT
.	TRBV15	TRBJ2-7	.	CATGIWGRPSYEQYF	TGTGCCACCGGTATATGGGGACGTCCCTCCTACGAGCAGTACTTC
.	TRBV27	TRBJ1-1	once	CASSKWTSMNTEAFF	TGTGCCAGCAGCAAATGGACAAGCATGAACACTGAAGCTTTCTTT
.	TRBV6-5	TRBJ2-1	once	CASSTRDLGEQFF	TGTGCCAGCAGTACCCGGGACTTGGGCGAGCAGTTCTTC
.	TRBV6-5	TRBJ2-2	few	CASSYQSGTLTGELFF	TGTGCCAGCAGTTACCAATCAGGGACTTTGACCGGGGAGCTGTTTTTT
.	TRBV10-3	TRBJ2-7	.	CAISESDTSHLYEQYF	TGTGCCATCAGTGAGTCGGATACCTCCCATCTCTACGAGCAGTACTTC
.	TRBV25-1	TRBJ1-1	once	CASSEWGNTEAFF	TGTGCCAGCAGTGAATGGGGGAACACTGAAGCTTTCTTT
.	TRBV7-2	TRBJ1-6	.	CAIPDGGSSYNSPLHF	TGTGCCATCCCAGACGGGGGGAGCTCCTATAATTCACCCCTCCACTTT
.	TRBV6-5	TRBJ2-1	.	CASSYLQGHNEQFF	TGTGCCAGCAGTTACCTTCAGGGCCACAATGAGCAGTTCTTC
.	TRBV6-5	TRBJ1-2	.	CASSLGTDSLYGYTF	TGTGCCAGCAGTTTAGGCACAGATTCCCTCTATGGCTACACCTTC
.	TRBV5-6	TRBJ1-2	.	CASSPGANYGYTF	TGTGCCAGCAGCCCGGGGGCCAACTATGGCTACACCTTC
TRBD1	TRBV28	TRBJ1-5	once	CASRSTGEGQPQHF	TGTGCCAGCAGATCGACAGGGGAGGGTCAGCCCCAGCATTTT
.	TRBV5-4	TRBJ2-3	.	CASSFRDTQYF	TGTGCCAGCAGCTTTAGGGATACGCAGTATTTT
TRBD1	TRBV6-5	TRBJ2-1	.	CASSPDRAYNEQFF	TGTGCCAGCAGCCCGGACAGGGCCTACAATGAGCAGTTCTTC
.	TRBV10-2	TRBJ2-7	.	CASRDGSYEQYF	TGCGCCAGCCGGGACGGGTCCTACGAGCAGTACTTC
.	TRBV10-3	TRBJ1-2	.	CAIGGFRYGYTF	TGTGCCATCGGGGGTTTTCGGTATGGCTACACCTTC
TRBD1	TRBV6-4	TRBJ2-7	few	CASSDRDRVKYEQYF	TGTGCCAGCAGTGACCGCGACAGGGTTAAATACGAGCAGTACTTC
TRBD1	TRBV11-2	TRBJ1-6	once	CASSYGQGYNSPLHF	TGTGCCAGCAGCTATGGACAGGGTTATAATTCACCCCTCCACTTT
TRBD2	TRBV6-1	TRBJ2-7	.	CASTSRSGGSYEQYF	TGTGCCAGCACAAGCCGGAGCGGGGGGTCCTACGAGCAGTACTTC
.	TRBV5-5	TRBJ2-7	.	CASSSYPSGANYEQYF	TGTGCCAGCAGCTCCTACCCGTCAGGGGCAAACTACGAGCAGTACTTC
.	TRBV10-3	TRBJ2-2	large	CASGVDTGELFF	TGTGCCAGCGGAGTGGACACCGGGGAGCTGTTTTTT
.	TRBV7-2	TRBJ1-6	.	CASSLHRESPLHF	TGTGCCAGCAGCTTACACAGGGAATCACCCCTCCACTTT
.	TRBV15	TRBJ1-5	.	CATSTVPGARSQPQHF	TGTGCCACCAGCACTGTCCCGGGGGCGAGAAGTCAGCCCCAGCATTTT
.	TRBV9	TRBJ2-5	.	CASSVGTRGGETQYF	TGTGCCAGCAGCGTAGGGACAAGGGGCGGAGAGACCCAGTACTTC
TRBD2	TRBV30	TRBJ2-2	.	CAWSVRGGVTGELFF	TGTGCCTGGAGTGTACGGGGGGGAGTCACCGGGGAGCTGTTTTTT
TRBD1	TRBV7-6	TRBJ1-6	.	CASSLGQGAASPLHF	TGTGCCAGCAGCTTAGGACAGGGGGCCGCTTCACCCCTCCACTTT
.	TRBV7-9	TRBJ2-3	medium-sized	CASKGGNTDTQYF	TGTGCCAGCAAAGGAGGGAACACAGATACGCAGTATTTT
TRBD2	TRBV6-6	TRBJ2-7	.	CASSYGLGRAYEQYF	TGTGCCAGCAGTTACGGTCTGGGGAGGGCCTACGAGCAGTACTTC
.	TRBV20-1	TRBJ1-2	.	CSARAAYGYTF	TGCAGTGCTAGGGCAGCCTATGGCTACACCTTC
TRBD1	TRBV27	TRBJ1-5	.	CASSSQGAVQPQHF	TGTGCCAGCAGTTCCCAGGGGGCAGTTCAGCCCCAGCATTTT
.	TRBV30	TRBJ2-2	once	CAWSTAGTGELFF	TGTGCCTGGAGTACAGCGGGCACCGGGGAGCTGTTTTTT
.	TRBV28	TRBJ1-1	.	CASSLRGAGNTEAFF	TGTGCCAGCAGTTTAAGAGGGGCTGGGAACACTGAAGCTTTCTTT
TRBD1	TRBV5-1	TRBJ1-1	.	CASTLNRGQSTEAFF	TGCGCCAGCACCCTTAACAGGGGGCAGAGCACTGAAGCTTTCTTT
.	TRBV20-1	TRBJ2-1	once	CSALRDREQFF	TGCAGTGCCCTCCGGGATCGTGAGCAGTTCTTC
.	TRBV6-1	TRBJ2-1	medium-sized	CASKGPSGGNEQFF	TGTGCCAGCAAGGGGCCTAGTGGGGGCAATGAGCAGTTCTTC